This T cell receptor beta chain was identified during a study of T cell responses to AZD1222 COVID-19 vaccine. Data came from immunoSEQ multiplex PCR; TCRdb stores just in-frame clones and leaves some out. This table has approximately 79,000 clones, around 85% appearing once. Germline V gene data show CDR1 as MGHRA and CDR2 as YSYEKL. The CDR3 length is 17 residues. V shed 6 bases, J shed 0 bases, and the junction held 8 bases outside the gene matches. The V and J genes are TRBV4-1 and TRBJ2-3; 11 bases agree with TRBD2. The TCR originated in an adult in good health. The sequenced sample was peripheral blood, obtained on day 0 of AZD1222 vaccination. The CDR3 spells CASRDTSGSASTDTQYF. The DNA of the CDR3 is TGCGCCAGCAGAGATACTAGCGGGAGTGCGAGCACAGATACGCAGTATTTT.